This passage covers 17 T cell receptor beta chains from one sample sequenced in a study of cytomegalovirus exposure and HLA in healthy donors. The primer mix had 60 Vbeta and 13 Jbeta primers. Produced via immunoSEQ multiplex PCR; TCRdb's table is partial and in-frame only. The table shows roughly 170,000 clones, with 84% occurring only once. What was sequenced was PBMCs. All receptors derive from a girl aged 10 to 17 in good health and CMV-seropositive.

This clone was counted a few times. The chain combines TRBV6-4 with TRBJ2-3; 10 bases match TRBD2. The junction had 0 bases not matched to a gene; V was cut back by 2 bases and J by 1 base. The CDR3 loop spans 15 amino acids. CDR1 is MRHNA and CDR2 is SNTAGT in the germline V gene. CDR3 sequence reads: CASSDGTSGTDTQYF. The CDR3 DNA reads as TGTGCCAGCAGTGACGGGACTAGCGGCACAGATACGCAGTATTTT.

This chain uses TRBV10-3 with TRBJ1-2; 8 bases line up with TRBD1. J lost 7 bases, V lost 3 bases, and 7 bases had no gene match. Germline V gene data show CDR1 as ENHRY and CDR2 as SYGVKD. This CDR3 comprises 14 residues. The CDR3 is CAISDGQGVGGYTF. The CDR3 nucleotides are TGTGCCATCAGTGACGGACAGGGAGTGGGTGGCTACACCTTC.

The rearrangement uses TRBV14 and TRBJ1-1, with 8 bases identical to TRBD1. The germline gives CDR1 SGHDN, CDR2 FVKESK. The CDR3 is 17 amino acids. V shed 3 bases and J 0 bases; nucleotides not matched to a gene: 9. This CDR3 is CASSHATGGNMNTEAFF. In DNA, the CDR3 is TGTGCCAGCAGCCATGCCACAGGGGGGAACATGAACACTGAAGCTTTCTTT. The full variable domain, rest sourced from reference TRBV14 and TRBJ1-1, is EAGVTQFPSHSVIEKGQTVTLRCDPISGHDNLYWYRRVMGKEIKFLLHFVKESKQDESGMPNNRFLAERTGGTYSTLKVQPAELEDSGVYFCASSHATGGNMNTEAFFGQGTRLTVV.

Only a few counts were recorded for this clone. V gene TRBV25-1 combines with J gene TRBJ1-1; D is unclear. CDR1 and CDR2 (germline): MGHDK, SYGVNS. Between the trimmed V and J ends, which lost 3 bases and 5 bases, there was a span of 10 bases. The CDR3 runs 13 residues. CDR3 DNA: TGTGCCAGCAGTGACAGGTTCGGTACTGAAGCTTTCTTT. Its translation: CASSDRFGTEAFF.

The gene calls are TRBV9 and TRBJ1-6, with 10 bases fitting TRBD1. The CDR3 is 16 residues long. V lost 0 bases and J lost 7; bases outside the gene matches: 4. CDR1 and CDR2 from the germline V gene are SGDLS and YYNGEE. As DNA, the CDR3 is TGTGCCAGCAGCGTAGCGGGACAGGGGCGGAATTCACCCCTCCACTTT. Protein: CASSVAGQGRNSPLHF.

The V and J genes are TRBV4-1 and TRBJ1-1, with D unresolved. V shed 1 base and J shed 1 base, with 16 bases lying between them. Germline V gene lookup returns CDR1 MGHRA and CDR2 YSYEKL. This CDR3 region has 17 residues. In nucleotides, the CDR3 is TGCGCCAGCAGCCAAGGAAGCGGACTACGACCGAACACTGAAGCTTTCTTT. This codes for CASSQGSGLRPNTEAFF.

The chain uses TRBV6-1 and TRBJ1-1; D remains ambiguous. This CDR3 has 14 residues. Trimming left V 8 bases short and J 6 bases short, with 19 bases between. CDR1 is MNHNS, CDR2 SASEGT, per germline. The CDR3: CASVSFRGSAEAFF. DNA for the CDR3: TGTGCCAGCGTTTCTTTTCGAGGGAGCGCTGAAGCTTTCTTT.

The chain joins TRBV5-6 to TRBJ1-2; 9 bases map to TRBD1. The CDR3 totals 14 residues. Germline V gene sequence: CDR1 SGHDT, CDR2 YYEEEE. V lost 4 bases and J lost 4; bases outside the gene matches: 5. This CDR3 reads CASSPGTGTYGYTF. The CDR3 DNA follows: TGTGCCAGCAGCCCCGGGACAGGGACCTATGGCTACACCTTC.

This chain joins TRBV5-1 and TRBJ2-3, with a tentative D call TRBD2 (6 bases). The germline gives CDR1 SGHRS, CDR2 YFSETQ. This CDR3 has 16 amino acids. Trimming removed 4 bases at V and 4 bases at J, with 19 bases between. The CDR3 DNA follows: TGCGCCAGCAGCAGCAGACCCGGCGGGGAGGCAGATACGCAGTATTTT. This translates into CASSSRPGGEADTQYF.

V and J are TRBV6-5 and TRBJ2-7; 9 nucleotides line up with TRBD1. With V trimmed by 0 bases and J by 3 bases, 0 bases remained unmatched. This CDR3 region has 14 residues. Germline CDR1 and CDR2: MNHEY and SVGAGI. The CDR3 DNA sequence: TGTGCCAGCAGTTACTCGGACAGGGGCTACGAGCAGTACTTC. Translation: CASSYSDRGYEQYF.

The rearrangement links TRBV7-8 to TRBJ2-7, with D possibly matching TRBD2 (6 bases). Germline-derived CDR1 and CDR2 are SGHVS and FQNEAQ. CDR3 size: 14 residues. The V end was cut by 5 bases, the J end by 4 bases, with 15 bases between. CDR3 nucleotide sequence: TGTGCCAGCAGCCGAGAGGCGGGGAATTACGAGCAGTACTTC. Its translation is CASSREAGNYEQYF.

As to this clone: Other DNA sequences in this sample translate to the same CDR3. V is TRBV2 and J is TRBJ2-7, with TRBD1 matching 8 bases. In germline, CDR1 is SNHLY, CDR2 FYNNEI. Trimming at V came to 8 bases and at J to 4 bases, leaving 13 bases not matched to a gene. CDR3 length equals 15 residues. The CDR3 DNA follows: TGTGCCAGCGGACAGCAGGGGGCGAGGACTTACGAGCAGTACTTC. Translating gives CASGQQGARTYEQYF.

The rearrangement joins TRBV7-2 to TRBJ2-5, with 10 bases matching TRBD2. The CDR3 consists of 16 residues. Looked up from germline, CDR1 is SGHTA and CDR2 is FQGNSA. V was clipped by 5 bases and J by 0 bases; unmatched bases: 6. CDR3 sequence: CASSQTSGVYQETQYF. The CDR3, as DNA: TGTGCCAGCAGCCAAACTAGCGGGGTGTACCAAGAGACCCAGTACTTC.

The V call is TRBV5-4, the J call TRBJ1-6; D gene unclear. From germline, CDR1 is SGHNT and CDR2 YYREEE (reference sequence). V was pared by 3 bases and J by 7 bases, with 8 bases between. This CDR3 has 13 amino acids. The CDR3 region is CASSYVRNSPLHF. The CDR3 region has the DNA TGTGCCAGCAGCTACGTCCGGAATTCACCCCTCCACTTT.

The chain carries TRBV7-9 and TRBJ1-1, with D maybe TRBD1 (5 bases). Looked up from germline, CDR1 is SEHNR and CDR2 is FQNEAQ (reference sequence). Between the trimmed V and J ends, which lost 2 bases and 3 bases, there was a span of 10 bases. The CDR3 covers 14 residues. The chain's CDR3 is CASSLHLTDTEAFF. CDR3 nucleotide sequence: TGTGCCAGCAGCTTACACCTGACAGACACTGAAGCTTTCTTT.

Here the CDR3 reads CASSSSPAGANTEAFF. CDR3 coding DNA: TGCGCCAGCAGCTCTAGCCCCGCAGGGGCGAACACTGAAGCTTTCTTT. V usage is TRBV5-1 and J usage is TRBJ1-1; a possible D gene is TRBD1 (6 bases). Germline V gives CDR1 SGHRS, CDR2 YFSETQ. The CDR3 runs 16 residues. The V and J ends lost 3 bases and 1 base respectively, with 16 bases between them.

The V gene is TRBV6-1, the J gene TRBJ2-1; 14 bases are a match to TRBD2. The trim removed 6 bases at V and 4 bases at J, leaving 2 bases unmatched. Germline CDR1 and CDR2: MNHNS and SASEGT. The length of the CDR3 is 15 residues. Written as DNA, the CDR3 is TGTGCCAGCAGGAGGACTAGCGGGGGGTACAATGAGCAGTTCTTC. It is translated as CASRRTSGGYNEQFF.